The 20 T cell receptor delta chains below come from one sample, sequenced in a study of γδ T cells in repeated Plasmodium falciparum infection (dated by TCRdb to 2020 to 2023). The receptor library was made with multiplex PCR. The listed sequencing device is Illumina MiSeq. TCRdb called clones anew from the public reads via CATT; matching DNA rows were later pooled. The sample records tens of thousands of delta-chain clones, over 1.5% of which are singletons. In total, the top ten clones hold roughly 15% of the sample. Vgamma9/Vdelta2+ and Vdelta2-negative gammadelta T cell populations were flow-sorted from peripheral blood mononuclear cells for bulk TCR repertoire analysis. The sequencing sample was made of gamma-delta T cells from blood. Every receptor here comes from a pool of human donors (malaria-infected and uninfected, not separated).

About this clone itself: The translation of this DNA and the TCRdb protein of a much larger clone differ at residue 6, probably owing to a read error; the protein shown here is translated from the DNA. The chain is built from TRDV3 and TRDJ1; a possible D gene is TRDD3 (6 bases). This CDR3 is 12 amino acids long. V dropped 1 base and J dropped 4 bases, with 10 bases sitting between them. The germline CDR1 and CDR2 sequences are TVYSNPD and GDNSRS (reference sequence). The CDR3 region is CAFMGYLDKLIF. CDR3 DNA: TGTGCCTTTATGGGATATCTCGATAAACTCATCTTT.

This clone has more than one count but fewer than ten. A read error likely explains why the TCRdb protein, taken from a much larger clone, differs from this DNA's translation at residue 9; the protein shown is translated from the DNA. The chain recombines TRDV1 with TRDJ1, with D perhaps given as TRDD2 or TRDD3 (5 bases each). Germline CDR1 and CDR2: TSWWSYY and QGS. The CDR3 totals 23 residues. The CDR3 coding sequence is TGCGCTCTTGGGGAACGGGGGCCTACCTACACCCCATGGTACGATTCGTACACCGATAAACTCATCTTT. Residues: CALGERGPTYTPWYDSYTDKLIF.

Many counts were recorded for this clone. The chain combines TRDV3 with TRDJ1; 9 positions match TRDD3. V trimming: 2 bases; J trimming: 1 base; junction bases outside the gene matches: 20. Germline CDR1 reads TVYSNPD; CDR2 reads GDNSRS (reference sequence). CDR3 length: 19 amino acids. CDR3 protein: CAFCPPYRGYEIGTDKLIF. The DNA for the CDR3 is TGTGCCTTTTGTCCCCCCTACCGGGGATACGAAATAGGCACCGATAAACTCATCTTT.

As concerns this clone: This likely came from a read error, as a far larger clone is one base away. Other DNA variants within this sample encode the same CDR3. CDR3 amino acids: CALGELDGILPYTDKLIF. The CDR3 DNA is TGTGCTCTTGGGGAACTAGATGGGATACTCCCGTACACCGATAAACTCATCTTT. The chain carries TRDV1 and TRDJ1, with 7 nucleotides matching TRDD3. The J gene was not available in TCRdb and was assigned here by matching the DNA to germline segments. Germline V gene sequence: CDR1 TSWWSYY, CDR2 QGS. The CDR3 totals 18 residues. V shed 0 bases and J 0 bases; nucleotides not matched to a gene: 10.

A word on this clone: This DNA translates differently at residue 16 from the TCRdb protein, which is that of a much larger clone; a read error is likely, and the protein shown is the DNA's own translation. This chain connects TRDV1 to TRDJ2; 9 bases fit TRDD3. TCRdb records no J gene; here it was assigned by comparing the DNA to germline. From germline, CDR1 is TSWWSYY and CDR2 QGS. V trimming: 0 bases; J trimming: 0 bases; junction bases outside the gene matches: 20. This CDR3 is built from 23 residues. CDR3 DNA sequence: TGTGCTCTTGGGGAACTTAAGGGGGGATACAAGACCCTAAGCCTCGCTTTGACAGCACAACTCTTCTTT. Translated: CALGELKGGYKTLSLALTAQLFF.

At least ten counts were recorded for this clone. A read error likely explains why the TCRdb protein, taken from a much larger clone, differs from this DNA's translation at residue 8; the protein shown is translated from the DNA. The chain links TRDV1 to TRDJ1; a possible D gene is TRDD2 (6 bases). Trimming removed 9 bases at V and 3 bases at J, with 14 bases between. CDR1 and CDR2 from the germline V gene are TSWWSYY and QGS. This CDR3 has 13 amino acids. The CDR3 protein is CALFLLNADKLIF. In DNA, the CDR3 is TGTGCTCTATTCCTATTGAACGCCGATAAACTCATCTTT.

Of note for this clone: TCRdb attributes to this sequence the protein of a much larger clone, which differs from the DNA translation at residue 15; a read error is likely, and the protein displayed is translated from the DNA. The V and J genes are TRDV1 and TRDJ1; D is perhaps TRDD2 or TRDD3 (8 bases each). The ends were cut back, 2 bases at V and 4 bases at J, with 29 bases in the middle. The length of the CDR3 is 20 residues. The germline CDR1 and CDR2 sequences are TSWWSYY and QGS. CDR3 sequence (DNA): TGTGCTCTTGGGGAAATCCTTCCTAAGCACTGGGGGCTCTACAACGATAAACTCATCTTT. It translates to CALGEILPKHWGLYNDKLIF.

This clone was observed at least ten times. V and J are TRDV1 and TRDJ1, with TRDD3 identical over 13 bases. No J gene is reported in TCRdb; it was inferred here by comparing the DNA with germline. The germline V gene has CDR1 TSWWSYY and CDR2 QGS. The CDR3 runs to 23 residues. V was pared by 5 bases and J by 0 bases, with 24 bases of the junction left unmatched. The CDR3: CALGNPPSSLHWGIRTYTDKLIF. The CDR3 DNA sequence: TGTGCTCTTGGGAACCCTCCGAGTTCCTTACACTGGGGGATACGAACCTACACCGATAAACTCATCTTT.

A remark on this clone: TCRdb has a much larger clone's protein, which differs at residue 14 from the translation of this DNA, likely because of a read error; what is shown is the protein translated from the DNA. V and J are TRDV3 and TRDJ1, with TRDD3 as a possible D gene (6 bases). TCRdb does not report a J gene; here it was assigned by matching the DNA to germline references. The germline V and J ends were trimmed by 5 bases and 3 bases, with 34 bases remaining between them. The CDR3 covers 19 residues. Germline-derived CDR1 and CDR2 are TVYSNPD and GDNSRS (reference sequence). DNA of the CDR3: TGTGCCCTTTGGGCTCTACGATGGGGGTTCTCCCGATCAGCCGATAAACTCATCTTT. Translating gives CALWALRWGFSRSADKLIF.

As regards this clone: This likely reflects a read error, since a far larger clone is one base away. This specimen includes other DNA sequences encoding the same CDR3. The gene calls are TRDV1 and TRDJ1; the D gene is possibly TRDD2 (5 bases). The J gene comes from matching the DNA to germline here; TCRdb lacks it. Per the germline V gene, CDR1 is TSWWSYY and CDR2 is QGS. The CDR3 has 19 amino acids. V was pared by 3 bases and J by 0 bases, with 23 bases between. CDR3 in amino acids: CALGETLLLALKYTDKLIF. The CDR3 DNA reads as TGTGCTCTTGGGGAGACCCTCCTTCTTGCATTAAAGTACACCGATAAACTCATCTTT.

In its sample, this clone was seen a few times. With only one base between it and a far larger clone, this is likely a read error. Additional DNA sequences in this sample encode the identical CDR3. The V and J genes are TRDV1 and TRDJ1; 8 nucleotides match TRDD3. The CDR3 totals 23 residues. Germline lookup yields CDR1 TSWWSYY and CDR2 QGS. The CDR3 protein is CALGELFPSTLIIGGSGSDKLIF. The CDR3 nucleotides read TGTGCTCTTGGTGAACTGTTTCCATCCACACTTATAATTGGGGGATCTGGATCCGATAAACTCATCTTT.

This clone was found a few times. Only one base separates this from a far larger clonotype, so it likely reflects a read error. In the same sample, other DNA sequences code for this CDR3. The chain combines TRDV1 with TRDJ1, with D perhaps matching TRDD2 (5 bases). Because TCRdb records no J gene, it was assigned here through a match of the DNA to germline. Germline loops: CDR1 TSWWSYY, CDR2 QGS. V dropped 0 bases and J dropped 0 bases, with 23 bases sitting between them. The CDR3 loop spans 20 amino acids. CDR3 residues: CALGELPFPLFHKYTDKLIF. As DNA, the CDR3 is TGTGCTCTTGGGGAACTGCCCTTTCCTTTATTTCATAAATACACCGATAAACTCATCTTT.

This clone was observed a handful of times. The protein TCRdb gives is from a much larger clone and does not agree with this DNA's translation at residue 13, likely a read error; the protein shown here comes from the DNA. V gene TRDV1 combines with J gene TRDJ1; 9 bases line up with TRDD3. V shed 4 bases, J shed 0 bases, and the junction held 24 bases outside the gene matches. The CDR3 covers 22 residues. Germline loops: CDR1 TSWWSYY, CDR2 QGS. The CDR3 DNA is TGTGCTCTTGGGGCCCCTGTTGGGCCTGACTGGGGGACATTGACGTACACCGATAAACTCATCTTT. Encoded protein: CALGAPVGPDWGTLTYTDKLIF.

This clone was recorded many times. A far bigger clonotype differs at one base, so this is likely a read error. The sample carries other DNA sequences with the same CDR3. The V and J genes are TRDV1 and TRDJ1; D not resolved. Germline V gene lookup returns CDR1 TSWWSYY and CDR2 QGS. The CDR3 totals 17 residues. Trimming took off 1 base at V and 3 bases at J, with 18 bases between the two ends. The CDR3 nucleotides read TGTGCTCTTGGGGAACGATGGTTTACCCCTCGGGCCGATAAACTCATCTTT. Translating gives CALGERWFTPRADKLIF.

This clone was counted a few times. TCRdb's entry gives the protein of a much larger clone, which mismatches this DNA's translation at residue 4, likely from a read error; the protein reported here is translated from the DNA. The V gene is TRDV1, the J gene TRDJ1, with TRDD3 matching over 11 bases. Germline assignment: CDR1 TSWWSYY and CDR2 QGS. There are 21 residues in the CDR3. CDR3 coding DNA: TGTGCTCTTTGGGAACAGGCTTTCAATTGGCTGCTGGGGGATACAACCGATAAACTCATCTTT. Translating gives CALWEQAFNWLLGDTTDKLIF.

This clone was picked up many times. The TCRdb protein, from a much larger clone, departs from this DNA's translation at residue 5, likely by read error; the protein shown derives from the DNA. The V gene is TRAV38-2/DV8, the J gene TRDJ1; 9 nucleotides line up with TRDD2. V was pared by 4 bases and J by 8 bases, with 18 bases of the junction left unmatched. The CDR3 runs to 17 residues. Germline CDR1 is TSESDYY and CDR2 is QEAYKQQN. CDR3 sequence reads: CAYRAPGLPTPLSKLIF. DNA for the CDR3: TGTGCTTATAGGGCCCCAGGCCTTCCTACCCCTCTATCGAAACTCATCTTT.

In the case of this clone: This likely reflects a read error, since a far larger clone is one base away. This sample includes further DNA sequences coding for the same CDR3. The chain couples TRDV1 to TRDJ1; 7 bases align to TRDD3. TCRdb records no J gene; here it was assigned by comparing the DNA to germline. Germline CDR1 and CDR2: TSWWSYY and QGS. CDR3 length: 24 residues. Trimming took 1 base from V and 0 from J; bases not matched to a gene: 29. CDR3 region: CALGEPTFFCPNWGIPCYTDKLIF. The CDR3 DNA is TGTGCTCTTGGGGAACCCACCTTTTTCTGTCCTAACTGGGGAATACCCTGCTACACCGATAAACTCATCTTT.

This clone was detected a few times. Translating this DNA gives a protein that differs at residue 14 from the TCRdb one, which belongs to a much larger clone; a read error is likely, and the protein shown is this translation. J is TRDJ1 and V is TRDV3, with 8 bases that match TRDD3. Germline loops: CDR1 TVYSNPD, CDR2 GDNSRS (reference sequence). The CDR3 loop spans 21 amino acids. Germline trimming cut 4 bases from V and 0 bases from J; bases unmatched to any gene: 28. The CDR3 protein is CASSAFPFGDTTCDYTDKLIF. The CDR3 DNA reads as TGTGCCTCTTCGGCCTTCCCGTTTGGGGATACTACTTGTGATTACACCGATAAACTCATCTTT.

A word on this clone: A far larger clone is a single base away, which makes a read error likely. Different DNA sequences within this sample yield the same CDR3. The J gene is TRDJ1, the V gene TRAV38-2/DV8; TRDD2 might be the D (6 bases). TCRdb carries no J gene annotation; the J gene was assigned here by matching the DNA with germline. Looked up from germline, CDR1 is TSESDYY and CDR2 is QEAYKQQN. V shed 4 bases and J shed 1 base, with 20 bases lying between them. This CDR3 region has 17 residues. DNA of the CDR3: TGTGCTTATAGGCCTCCTTCCCCACTGTATTCCACCGATAAACTCATCTTT. It specifies CAYRPPSPLYSTDKLIF.

This clone showed up just a few times. The mismatch at residue 9 between this DNA's translation and the TCRdb protein of a much larger clone likely reflects a read error; the protein shown is translated from the DNA. The chain couples TRDV1 to TRDJ1; TRDD3 agrees at 8 bases. In the absence of a J gene in TCRdb, the DNA was matched to germline to assign it here. The CDR3 has 23 amino acids. CDR1 TSWWSYY and CDR2 QGS come from the germline V gene. V dropped 0 bases and J dropped 0; count of bases not matched to a gene: 24. This chain's CDR3 is CALGELFSEDRMGDPPYTDKLIF. The CDR3 DNA is TGTGCTCTTGGGGAACTATTTTCTGAGGATCGGATGGGGGATCCGCCTTACACCGATAAACTCATCTTT.